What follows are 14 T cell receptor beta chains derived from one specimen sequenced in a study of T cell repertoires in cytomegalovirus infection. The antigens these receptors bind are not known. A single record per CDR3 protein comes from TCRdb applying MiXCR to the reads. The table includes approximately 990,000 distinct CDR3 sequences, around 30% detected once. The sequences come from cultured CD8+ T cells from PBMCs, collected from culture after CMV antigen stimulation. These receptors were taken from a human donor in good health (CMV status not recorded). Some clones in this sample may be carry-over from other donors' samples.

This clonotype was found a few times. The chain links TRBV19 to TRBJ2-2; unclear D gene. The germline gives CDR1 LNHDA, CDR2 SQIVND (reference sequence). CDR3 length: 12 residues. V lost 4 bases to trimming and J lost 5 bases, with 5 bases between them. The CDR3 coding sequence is TGTGCCAGTAGTAACTCTACCGGGGAGCTGTTTTTT. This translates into CASSNSTGELFF.

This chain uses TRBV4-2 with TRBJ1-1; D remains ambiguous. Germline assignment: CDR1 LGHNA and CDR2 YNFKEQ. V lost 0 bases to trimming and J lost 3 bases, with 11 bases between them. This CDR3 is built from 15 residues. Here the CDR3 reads CASSQEMWADTEAFF. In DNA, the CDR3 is TGTGCCAGCAGCCAAGAAATGTGGGCGGACACTGAAGCTTTCTTT.

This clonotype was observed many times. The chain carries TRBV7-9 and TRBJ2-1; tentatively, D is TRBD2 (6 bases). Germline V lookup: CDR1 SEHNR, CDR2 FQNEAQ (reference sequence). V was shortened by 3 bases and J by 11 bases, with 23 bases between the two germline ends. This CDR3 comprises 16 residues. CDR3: CASSFPRAGGEGQQFF. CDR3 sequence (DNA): TGTGCCAGCAGCTTCCCCCGCGCCGGGGGAGAAGGACAGCAGTTCTTC.

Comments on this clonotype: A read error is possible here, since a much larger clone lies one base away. The CDR3 region has the DNA TGTGCCAGCAGCCTAGGTAGCGGGGGGGTCGGAGATACGCAGTATTTT. Its protein is CASSLGSGGVGDTQYF. The V call is TRBV7-6, the J call TRBJ2-3, with TRBD2 identical over 11 bases. Germline V gene lookup returns CDR1 SGHVS and CDR2 FNYEAQ. The CDR3 extends over 16 amino acids. V shed 5 bases, J shed 5 bases, and the junction held 9 bases outside the gene matches.

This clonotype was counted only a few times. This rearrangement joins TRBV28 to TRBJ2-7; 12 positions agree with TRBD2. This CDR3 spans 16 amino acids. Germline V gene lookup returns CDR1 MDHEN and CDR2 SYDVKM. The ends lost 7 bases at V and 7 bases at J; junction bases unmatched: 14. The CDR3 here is CASIATSGGPGGEQYF. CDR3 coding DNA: TGTGCCAGCATTGCGACTAGCGGGGGACCTGGCGGTGAGCAGTACTTC.

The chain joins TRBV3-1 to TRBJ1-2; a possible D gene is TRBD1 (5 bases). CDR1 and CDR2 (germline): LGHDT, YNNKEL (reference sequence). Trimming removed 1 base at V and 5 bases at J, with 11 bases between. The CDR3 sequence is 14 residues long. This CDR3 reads CASSQAGTEYGYTF. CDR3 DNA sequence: TGTGCCAGCAGCCAAGCCGGGACGGAATATGGCTACACCTTC. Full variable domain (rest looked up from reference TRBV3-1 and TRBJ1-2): DTAVSQTPKYLVTQMGNDKSIKCEQNLGHDTMYWYKQDSKKFLKIMFSYNNKELIINETVPNRFSPKSPDKAHLNLHINSLELGDSAVYFCASSQAGTEYGYTFGSGTRLTVV.

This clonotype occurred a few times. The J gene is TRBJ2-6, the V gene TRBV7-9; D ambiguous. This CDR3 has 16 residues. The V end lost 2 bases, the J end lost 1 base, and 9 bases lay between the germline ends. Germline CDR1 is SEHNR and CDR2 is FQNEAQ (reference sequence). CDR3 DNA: TGTGCCAGCAGCTTATTTCGGCGGTCTGGGGCCAACGTCCTGACTTTC. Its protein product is CASSLFRRSGANVLTF. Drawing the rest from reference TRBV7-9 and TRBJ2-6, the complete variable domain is DTGVSQNPRHKITKRGQNVTFRCDPISEHNRLYWYRQTLGQGPEFLTYFQNEAQLEKSRLLSDRFSAERPKGSFSTLEIQRTEQGDSAMYLCASSLFRRSGANVLTFGAGSRLTVL.

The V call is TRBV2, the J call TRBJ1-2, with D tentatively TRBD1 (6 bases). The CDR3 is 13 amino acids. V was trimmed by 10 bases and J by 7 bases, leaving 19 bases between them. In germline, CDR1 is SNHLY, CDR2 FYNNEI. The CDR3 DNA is TGTGCCACCTTAACAACAGGGAAATTTGGCTACACCTTC. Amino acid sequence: CATLTTGKFGYTF.

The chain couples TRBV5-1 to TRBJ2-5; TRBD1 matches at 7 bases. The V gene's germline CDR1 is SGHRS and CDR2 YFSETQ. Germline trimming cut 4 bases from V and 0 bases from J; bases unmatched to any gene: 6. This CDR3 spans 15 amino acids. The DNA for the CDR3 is TGCGCCAGCAGCCTCGAAGGGACAGACCAAGAGACCCAGTACTTC. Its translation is CASSLEGTDQETQYF.

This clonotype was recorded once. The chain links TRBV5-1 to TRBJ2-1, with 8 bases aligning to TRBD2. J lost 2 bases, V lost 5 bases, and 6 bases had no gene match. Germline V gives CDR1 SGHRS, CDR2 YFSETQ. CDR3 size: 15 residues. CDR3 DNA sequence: TGCGCCAGCAGGGGGAGCGGGGGCACCTACAATGAGCAGTTCTTC. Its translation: CASRGSGGTYNEQFF. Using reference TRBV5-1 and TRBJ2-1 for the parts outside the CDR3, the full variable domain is KAGVTQTPRYLIKTRGQQVTLSCSPISGHRSVSWYQQTPGQGLQFLFEYFSETQRNKGNFPGRFSGRQFSNSRSEMNVSTLELGDSALYLCASRGSGGTYNEQFFGPGTRLTVL.

The CDR3 DNA reads TGTGCCAGCAGCTTAGAGACAGGGGAAAGAGCTTTCTTT. It specifies CASSLETGERAFF. This chain uses TRBV7-9 with TRBJ1-1, with 8 bases that match TRBD1. The CDR3 covers 13 residues. After removal of 1 base from V and 10 bases from J, the junction contained 5 bases not matched to a gene. Germline CDR1 is SEHNR and CDR2 is FQNEAQ (reference sequence).

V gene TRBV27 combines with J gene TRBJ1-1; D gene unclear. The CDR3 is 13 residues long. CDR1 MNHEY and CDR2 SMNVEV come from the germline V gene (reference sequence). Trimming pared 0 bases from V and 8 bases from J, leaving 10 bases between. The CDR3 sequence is CASSLSPTSEAFF. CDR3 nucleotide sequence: TGTGCCAGCAGTTTATCCCCAACTTCGGAAGCTTTCTTT.

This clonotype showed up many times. CDR3 sequence: CATTGTGGSDTQYF. CDR3 nucleotides: TGTGCCACTACCGGGACAGGGGGTTCAGATACGCAGTATTTT. The chain employs TRBV27 and TRBJ2-3; 11 bases align to TRBD1. The ends lost 10 bases at V and 4 bases at J; junction bases unmatched: 7. CDR1 MNHEY and CDR2 SMNVEV come from the germline V gene (reference sequence). The CDR3 covers 14 residues.

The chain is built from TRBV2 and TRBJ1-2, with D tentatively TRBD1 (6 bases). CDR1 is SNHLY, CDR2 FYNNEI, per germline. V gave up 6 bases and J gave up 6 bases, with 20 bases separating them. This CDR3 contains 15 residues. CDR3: CASRETGSPEDGYTF. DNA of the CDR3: TGTGCCAGCAGAGAAACAGGGAGTCCAGAGGATGGCTACACCTTC.